This T cell receptor beta chain was recorded in a study of cytomegalovirus exposure and HLA in healthy donors. The primer mix had 60 Vbeta and 13 Jbeta primers. Assay used: immunoSEQ multiplex PCR; TCRdb lists only in-frame clones, some missing. The table has under 150,000 clones, roughly 80% seen once. This clone was recorded a few times. Its antigen remains unknown. Findings and limits, study-wide: After further analysis at a later stage, 15,000 to 20,000 TCR beta sequences were associated with HLA alleles at 0.05 false discovery rate. Later analysis associated a missense DCLRE1C variant with TCR beta V- and J-gene trimming. Among TCR beta chains, those listed as cytomegalovirus-associated numbered over 150. Donors belonging to an Asian-associated ancestry cluster reportedly showed fewer N-insertions in productive TCRs than the roughly 670-donor mean, according to what a later analysis found.

From germline, CDR1 is SGHTA and CDR2 FQGNSA. This CDR3 comprises 15 residues. V trimming: 6 bases; J trimming: 0 bases; junction bases outside the gene matches: 4. This receptor was taken from a man aged 35-49 years in good health and CMV-seropositive. Sequenced material: PBMCs. V and J are TRBV7-2 and TRBJ2-2; TRBD1 matches 7 bases. The CDR3 sequence: CASRTGTANTGELFF. CDR3 DNA: TGTGCCAGCAGAACCGGGACAGCGAACACCGGGGAGCTGTTTTTT. Looking up the rest from reference TRBV7-2 and TRBJ2-2 gives the full variable domain: GAGVSQSPSNKVTEKGKDVELRCDPISGHTALYWYRQSLGQGLEFLIYFQGNSAPDKSGLPSDRFSAERTGGSVSTLTIQRTQQEDSAVYLCASRTGTANTGELFFGEGSRLTVL.